This is a list of T cell receptor beta chains from one sample in a study of shared clonotypes between healthy human individuals. TCRdb's table, derived via immunoSEQ multiplex PCR, lists solely in-frame clones and lacks some. The sample has about 2.3 million clones; 85% to 95% are singletons. Material: naive CD4+ T cells from PBMCs. The receptor set was obtained from a man aged 18-30 years in good health. Some clones in this sample may be carry-over from other donors' samples. Both conserved end residues are part of each CDR3. Each record gives: J gene, D gene, clone size, V gene, CDR3 protein, CDR3 DNA. A D gene is named only where the DNA matches it firmly. A clone size is listed for some rows: how often the clone was seen (once, few, many), or a class if it is expanded.

J: TRBJ2-5
D: TRBD2
size: few
V: TRBV14
CDR3: CASSQGLASAFLETQYF
DNA: TGTGCCAGCAGCCAGGGACTAGCCTCGGCCTTCCTTGAGACCCAGTACTTC

J: TRBJ2-7
D: .
size: .
V: TRBV5-1
CDR3: CASSLVVSGSYEQYF
DNA: TGCGCCAGCAGCTTGGTTGTGTCAGGGAGCTACGAGCAGTACTTC

J: TRBJ2-1
D: TRBD2
size: .
V: TRBV5-1
CDR3: CASSLSKLAEPNEQFF
DNA: TGCGCCAGCAGCTTGTCAAAACTAGCGGAGCCCAATGAGCAGTTCTTC

J: TRBJ2-3
D: .
size: .
V: TRBV7-3
CDR3: CASSLAGSGGTDTQYF
DNA: TGTGCCAGCAGCCTCGCGGGGAGTGGAGGCACAGATACGCAGTATTTT

J: TRBJ2-1
D: .
size: .
V: TRBV15
CDR3: CATSRDADRNEQFF
DNA: TGTGCCACCAGCAGAGATGCGGATCGCAATGAGCAGTTCTTC

J: TRBJ1-1
D: TRBD1
size: .
V: TRBV5-1
CDR3: CASSYLTGEGTEAFF
DNA: TGCGCCAGCAGTTATTTAACAGGGGAGGGGACTGAAGCTTTCTTT

J: TRBJ2-5
D: .
size: .
V: TRBV6-4
CDR3: CASSDGQGGGETQYF
DNA: TGTGCCAGCAGTGACGGGCAGGGAGGCGGAGAGACCCAGTACTTC

J: TRBJ2-7
D: .
size: .
V: TRBV27
CDR3: CASTPHTDWVLREQYF
DNA: TGTGCCAGCACTCCCCACACAGATTGGGTACTTAGGGAGCAGTACTTC

J: TRBJ1-4
D: .
size: .
V: TRBV7-2
CDR3: CASSPRGPGGEKLFF
DNA: TGTGCCAGCAGCCCGAGGGGACCCGGAGGAGAAAAACTGTTTTTT

J: TRBJ1-4
D: .
size: .
V: TRBV19
CDR3: CASSLDRPVTGKLFF
DNA: TGTGCCAGTAGCCTCGACAGGCCGGTGACCGGGAAACTGTTTTTT

J: TRBJ2-2
D: .
size: .
V: TRBV6-6
CDR3: CASLGGKNTGELFF
DNA: TGTGCCAGCCTGGGGGGTAAGAACACCGGGGAGCTGTTTTTT

J: TRBJ2-2
D: .
size: .
V: TRBV15
CDR3: CATSGKRGGTGELFF
DNA: TGTGCCACCAGCGGGAAGAGGGGAGGAACCGGGGAGCTGTTTTTT

J: TRBJ2-5
D: .
size: .
V: TRBV28
CDR3: CASSFSRGKGETQYF
DNA: TGTGCCAGCAGTTTCTCGAGGGGAAAAGGGGAGACCCAGTACTTC

J: TRBJ1-2
D: TRBD1
size: .
V: TRBV19
CDR3: CASSPQGVGYTF
DNA: TGTGCCAGTAGTCCCCAGGGGGTCGGCTACACCTTC

J: TRBJ1-2
D: TRBD1
size: .
V: TRBV6-6
CDR3: CASSSPRDRALEGYTF
DNA: TGTGCCAGCAGTTCCCCCCGGGACAGGGCTTTAGAGGGCTACACCTTC

J: TRBJ2-7
D: .
size: once
V: TRBV15
CDR3: CATSSGLRASEQYF
DNA: TGTGCCACCAGCAGCGGACTAAGGGCTTCAGAGCAGTACTTC

J: TRBJ2-1
D: .
size: .
V: TRBV25-1
CDR3: CASNQGPYNEQFF
DNA: TGTGCCAGCAACCAGGGACCATACAATGAGCAGTTCTTC

J: TRBJ2-5
D: .
size: .
V: TRBV28
CDR3: CASSYRAQETQYF
DNA: TGTGCCAGCAGTTACAGGGCCCAAGAGACCCAGTACTTC

J: TRBJ1-1
D: TRBD1
size: once
V: TRBV2
CDR3: CASTEFGTGPFF
DNA: TGTGCCAGCACCGAATTCGGGACAGGGCCTTTCTTT

J: TRBJ1-4
D: .
size: .
V: TRBV25-1
CDR3: CASASWTERNEKLFF
DNA: TGTGCCAGCGCTTCGTGGACAGAACGGAATGAAAAACTGTTTTTT

J: TRBJ2-1
D: TRBD2
size: .
V: TRBV14
CDR3: CASSQVGTSGRASYNEQFF
DNA: TGTGCCAGCAGCCAAGTAGGAACTAGCGGGAGGGCTTCCTACAATGAGCAGTTCTTC

J: TRBJ2-3
D: .
size: .
V: TRBV5-1
CDR3: CASSLDRLADTQYF
DNA: TGCGCCAGCAGCTTGGACAGGCTAGCAGATACGCAGTATTTT

J: TRBJ2-7
D: TRBD1
size: .
V: TRBV18
CDR3: CASSPRLAGGDYEQYF
DNA: TGTGCCAGCTCACCAAGGCTTGCAGGGGGCGACTACGAGCAGTACTTC

J: TRBJ2-3
D: TRBD2
size: .
V: TRBV27
CDR3: CASKGYGGASDTQYF
DNA: TGTGCCAGCAAGGGTTACGGGGGGGCCTCAGATACGCAGTATTTT

J: TRBJ1-4
D: .
size: .
V: TRBV19
CDR3: CASSIGNEKLFF
DNA: TGTGCCAGTAGTATCGGAAATGAAAAACTGTTTTTT

J: TRBJ1-2
D: .
size: .
V: TRBV6-4
CDR3: CASSYRGGVNYGYTF
DNA: TGTGCCAGCAGTTACCGCGGGGGAGTTAACTATGGCTACACCTTC

J: TRBJ1-5
D: TRBD1
size: .
V: TRBV5-1
CDR3: CASSLGQGGSSNQPQHF
DNA: TGCGCCAGCAGCTTAGGACAGGGGGGAAGTAGCAATCAGCCCCAGCATTTT

J: TRBJ2-3
D: .
size: .
V: TRBV14
CDR3: CASSYTRGLKADTQYF
DNA: TGTGCCAGCAGCTATACCCGGGGGTTGAAGGCAGATACGCAGTATTTT

J: TRBJ1-6
D: .
size: .
V: TRBV7-9
CDR3: CASNPAGFSQGNSPLHF
DNA: TGTGCCAGCAACCCGGCGGGCTTCTCCCAAGGGAATTCACCCCTCCACTTT

J: TRBJ2-7
D: .
size: .
V: TRBV28
CDR3: CATAALFYEQYF
DNA: TGTGCCACCGCTGCCCTTTTCTACGAGCAGTACTTC

J: TRBJ2-5
D: TRBD2
size: once
V: TRBV5-1
CDR3: CASSLGLANQETQYF
DNA: TGCGCCAGCAGCTTGGGACTAGCAAACCAAGAGACCCAGTACTTC

J: TRBJ2-3
D: .
size: .
V: TRBV14
CDR3: CASSPLRSGSTDTQYF
DNA: TGTGCCAGCAGCCCTCTGAGGAGCGGAAGCACAGATACGCAGTATTTT

J: TRBJ2-1
D: .
size: .
V: TRBV4-2
CDR3: CASSQGEGNEQFF
DNA: TGTGCCAGCAGCCAAGGTGAGGGGAATGAGCAGTTCTTC

J: TRBJ2-3
D: .
size: .
V: TRBV5-5
CDR3: CASSSASTDTQYF
DNA: TGTGCCAGCAGCTCCGCTAGCACAGATACGCAGTATTTT

J: TRBJ2-2
D: TRBD1
size: .
V: TRBV28
CDR3: CASSFRTGDTGELFF
DNA: TGTGCCAGCAGTTTTCGGACAGGGGACACCGGGGAGCTGTTTTTT

J: TRBJ2-3
D: TRBD2
size: .
V: TRBV7-2
CDR3: CASLLGGLVTDTQYF
DNA: TGTGCCAGCCTACTAGGGGGACTAGTCACAGATACGCAGTATTTT

J: TRBJ2-7
D: TRBD2
size: .
V: TRBV7-3
CDR3: CASSLTRVAGGPEQYF
DNA: TGTGCCAGCAGCTTAACGAGGGTAGCGGGAGGGCCGGAGCAGTACTTC

J: TRBJ1-3
D: .
size: .
V: TRBV28
CDR3: CASSSTGYILFSGNTIYF
DNA: TGTGCCAGCAGTTCGACGGGGTACATTTTGTTCTCTGGAAACACCATATATTTT

J: TRBJ1-1
D: .
size: .
V: TRBV5-1
CDR3: CASSLAPDLNTEAFF
DNA: TGCGCCAGCAGCTTGGCCCCAGATTTGAACACTGAAGCTTTCTTT

J: TRBJ2-1
D: TRBD1
size: .
V: TRBV7-8
CDR3: CASSPGDRQQFF
DNA: TGTGCCAGCAGCCCCGGGGACAGGCAGCAGTTCTTC

J: TRBJ1-6
D: .
size: .
V: TRBV6-5
CDR3: CASSSSRDHNSPLHF
DNA: TGTGCCAGCAGTTCCTCCAGGGACCATAATTCACCCCTCCACTTT